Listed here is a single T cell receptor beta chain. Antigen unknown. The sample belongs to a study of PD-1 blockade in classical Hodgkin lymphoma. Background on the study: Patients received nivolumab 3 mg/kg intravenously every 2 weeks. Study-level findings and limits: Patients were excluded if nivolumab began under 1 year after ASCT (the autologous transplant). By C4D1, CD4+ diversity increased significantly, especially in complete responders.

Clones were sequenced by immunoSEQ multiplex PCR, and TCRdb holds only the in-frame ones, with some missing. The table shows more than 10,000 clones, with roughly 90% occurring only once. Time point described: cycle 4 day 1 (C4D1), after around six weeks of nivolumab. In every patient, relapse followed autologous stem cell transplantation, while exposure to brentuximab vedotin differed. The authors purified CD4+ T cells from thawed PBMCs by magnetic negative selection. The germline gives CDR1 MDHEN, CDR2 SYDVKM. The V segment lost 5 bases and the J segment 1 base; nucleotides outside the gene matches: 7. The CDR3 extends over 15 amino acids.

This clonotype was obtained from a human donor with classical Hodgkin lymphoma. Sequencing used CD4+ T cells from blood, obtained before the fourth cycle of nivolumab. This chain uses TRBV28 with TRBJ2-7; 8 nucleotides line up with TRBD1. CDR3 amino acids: CASSNSGTGSYEQYF. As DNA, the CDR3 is TGTGCCAGCAGTAACTCCGGGACAGGATCCTACGAGCAGTACTTC.